The subject of this entry is one T cell receptor (beta chain). For CDR3 and TCR beta VDJ profiling, genomic DNA was the template used. One entry per CDR3 protein results from TCRdb running MiXCR on the reads. The sample lists 450,000 to 550,000 distinct CDR3 sequences, around 33% seen once, with 0.8% to 0.85% in the top ten. Patients sequenced had flow cytometry evidence of CD8+CD57+ cell expansion. This CDR3 has 16 residues. Germline loops: CDR1 LGHNA, CDR2 YNFKEQ. The germline V and J ends were trimmed by 0 bases and 3 bases, with 12 bases remaining between them. The data belong to a study of CD8+CD57+ T cells in acquired aplastic anemia.

This chain joins TRBV4-2 and TRBJ1-5, with D unclear. The sequenced sample was sorted CD4+, CD8+, or CD8+CD57+ T cells (not recorded which) from PBMCs. The clonotype originates from a human donor with aplastic anemia. CDR3 protein: CASSQEHEGFNQPQHF. CDR3 nucleotide sequence: TGTGCCAGCAGCCAAGAGCATGAAGGGTTCAATCAGCCCCAGCATTTT.